This section outlines one T cell receptor beta chain sequence together with its context. This record belongs to a study of T-cell memory formation after mild COVID-19. TCRdb analysed the 5' RACE reads with MiXCR anew, one entry per CDR3 protein. The sample holds about 560,000 distinct CDR3 sequences, less than 25% seen once. J was trimmed by 1 base and V by 8 bases; bases with no gene match: 3. CDR3 size: 14 residues. CDR1 and CDR2 from the germline V gene are SNHLY and FYNNEI. The V gene is TRBV2, the J gene TRBJ1-5, with TRBD1 identical over 9 bases. The source is an adult woman who had mild COVID-19 (a few samples of this study predate the infection). Cell type and time point are not known. Material: PBMCs or a T cell subset sorted from them (not recorded which). CDR3 coding DNA: TGTGCCAGCGCCGGGACAGGGAGCAATCAGCCCCAGCATTTT. It yields the protein CASAGTGSNQPQHF.